This T cell receptor beta chain is from a study of blood T cell repertoires in COVID-19. Study-level information: The cDNA or gDNA used as material had been derived from T cells, B-cell-depleted T cells, or PBMCs.

The CDR3 contains 15 residues. V lost 3 bases, J lost 1 base, and 12 bases lay in between. Germline V gene data show CDR1 as KGHSH and CDR2 as LQKENI. The table came from immunoSEQ multiplex PCR; TCRdb's copy has only in-frame clones and leaves some out. The table lists around 190,000 clones, 70% to 90% of them singletons, with roughly 19% in the top ten. The receptor was derived from a man aged 50 to 60 with COVID-19, enrolled during active disease. Sequenced: peripheral blood. The chain links TRBV18 to TRBJ1-1; D is unresolved. CDR3: CASSPNVAQNTEAFF. DNA of the CDR3: TGTGCCAGCTCACCGAATGTCGCGCAGAACACTGAAGCTTTCTTT.